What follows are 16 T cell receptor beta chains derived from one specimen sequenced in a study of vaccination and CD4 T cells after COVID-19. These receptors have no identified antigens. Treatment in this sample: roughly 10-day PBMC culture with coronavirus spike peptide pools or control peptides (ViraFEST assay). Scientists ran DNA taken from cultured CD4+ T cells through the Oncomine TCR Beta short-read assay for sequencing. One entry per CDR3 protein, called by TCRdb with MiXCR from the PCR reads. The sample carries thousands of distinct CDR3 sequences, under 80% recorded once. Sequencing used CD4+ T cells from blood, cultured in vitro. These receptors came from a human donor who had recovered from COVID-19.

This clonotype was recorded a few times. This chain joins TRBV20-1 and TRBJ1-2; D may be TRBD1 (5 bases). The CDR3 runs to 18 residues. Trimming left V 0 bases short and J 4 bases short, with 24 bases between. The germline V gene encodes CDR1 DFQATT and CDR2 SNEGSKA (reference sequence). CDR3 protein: CSARDARSAGSGGYGYTF. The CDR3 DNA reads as TGCAGTGCTAGAGATGCCCGGAGTGCGGGGTCGGGGGGCTATGGCTACACCTTC.

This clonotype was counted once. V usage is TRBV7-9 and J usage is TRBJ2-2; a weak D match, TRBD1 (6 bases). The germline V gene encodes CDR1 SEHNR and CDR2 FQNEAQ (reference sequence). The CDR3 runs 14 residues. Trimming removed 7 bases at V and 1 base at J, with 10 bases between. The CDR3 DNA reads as TGTGCCAGCACCGACAGGCTGAACACCGGGGAGCTGTTTTTT. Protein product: CASTDRLNTGELFF.

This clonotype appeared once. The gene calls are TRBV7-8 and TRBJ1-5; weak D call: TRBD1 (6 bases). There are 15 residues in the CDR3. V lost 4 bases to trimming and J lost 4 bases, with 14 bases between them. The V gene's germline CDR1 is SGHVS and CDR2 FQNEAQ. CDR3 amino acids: CASSSQTGTNQPQHF. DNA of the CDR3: TGTGCCAGCAGCTCCCAGACAGGTACTAATCAGCCCCAGCATTTT.

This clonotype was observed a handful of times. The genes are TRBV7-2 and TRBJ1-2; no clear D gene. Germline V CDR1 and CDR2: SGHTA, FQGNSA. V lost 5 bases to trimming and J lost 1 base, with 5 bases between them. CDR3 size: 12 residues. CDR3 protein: CASSQDNYGYTF. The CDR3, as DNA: TGTGCCAGCAGCCAAGATAACTATGGCTACACCTTC.

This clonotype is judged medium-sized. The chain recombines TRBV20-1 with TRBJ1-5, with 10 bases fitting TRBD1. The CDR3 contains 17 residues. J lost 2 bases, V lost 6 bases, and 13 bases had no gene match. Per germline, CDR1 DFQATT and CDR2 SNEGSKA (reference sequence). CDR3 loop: CSASSPPGTGGNQPQHF. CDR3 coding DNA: TGCAGTGCCTCCTCGCCCCCCGGGACAGGGGGCAATCAGCCCCAGCATTTT.

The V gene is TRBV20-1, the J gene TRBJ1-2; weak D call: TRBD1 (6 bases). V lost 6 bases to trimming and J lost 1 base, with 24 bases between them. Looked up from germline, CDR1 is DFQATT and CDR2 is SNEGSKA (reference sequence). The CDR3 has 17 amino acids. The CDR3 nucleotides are TGCAGTGCCCTAGGGGATTTGGTCAGGGGCGATAACTATGGCTACACCTTC. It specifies CSALGDLVRGDNYGYTF.

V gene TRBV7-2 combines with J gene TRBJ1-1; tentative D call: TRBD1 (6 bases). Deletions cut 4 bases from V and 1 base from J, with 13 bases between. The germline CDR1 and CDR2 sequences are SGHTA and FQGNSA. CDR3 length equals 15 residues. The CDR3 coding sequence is TGTGCCAGCAGCTCCTATTCGACAGGGAACACTGAAGCTTTCTTT. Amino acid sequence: CASSSYSTGNTEAFF.

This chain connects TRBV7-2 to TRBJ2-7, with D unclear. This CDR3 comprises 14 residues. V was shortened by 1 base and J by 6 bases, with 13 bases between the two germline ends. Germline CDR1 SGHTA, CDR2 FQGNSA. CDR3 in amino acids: CASSLVETSGEQYF. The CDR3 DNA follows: TGTGCCAGCAGCTTAGTTGAGACATCGGGCGAGCAGTACTTC.

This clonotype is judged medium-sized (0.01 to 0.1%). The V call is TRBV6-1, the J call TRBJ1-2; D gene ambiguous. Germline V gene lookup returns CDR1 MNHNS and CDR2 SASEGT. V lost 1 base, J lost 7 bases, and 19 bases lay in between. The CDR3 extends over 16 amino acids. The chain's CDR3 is CASSEDRGGVRGGYTF. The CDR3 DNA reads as TGTGCCAGCAGTGAAGACCGGGGAGGTGTTCGGGGTGGCTACACCTTC.

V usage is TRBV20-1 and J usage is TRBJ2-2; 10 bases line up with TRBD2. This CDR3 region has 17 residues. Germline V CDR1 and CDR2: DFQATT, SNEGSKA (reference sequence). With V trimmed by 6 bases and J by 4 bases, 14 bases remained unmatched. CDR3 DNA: TGCAGTGCCCCAGAGGCTAGCGGGGGTTTAAGCACCGGGGAGCTGTTTTTT. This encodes CSAPEASGGLSTGELFF.

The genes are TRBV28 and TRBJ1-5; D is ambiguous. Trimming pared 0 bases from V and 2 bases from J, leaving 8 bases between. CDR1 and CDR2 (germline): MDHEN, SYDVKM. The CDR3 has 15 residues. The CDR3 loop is CASSLWGSGNQPQHF. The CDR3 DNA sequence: TGTGCCAGCAGTTTATGGGGGTCGGGCAATCAGCCCCAGCATTTT.

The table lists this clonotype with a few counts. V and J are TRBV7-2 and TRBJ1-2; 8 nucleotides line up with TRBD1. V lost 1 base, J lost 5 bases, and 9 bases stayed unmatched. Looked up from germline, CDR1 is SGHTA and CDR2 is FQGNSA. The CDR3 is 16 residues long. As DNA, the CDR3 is TGTGCCAGCAGCTTAGTAGGCACAGGGGGAACTTATGGCTACACCTTC. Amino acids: CASSLVGTGGTYGYTF.

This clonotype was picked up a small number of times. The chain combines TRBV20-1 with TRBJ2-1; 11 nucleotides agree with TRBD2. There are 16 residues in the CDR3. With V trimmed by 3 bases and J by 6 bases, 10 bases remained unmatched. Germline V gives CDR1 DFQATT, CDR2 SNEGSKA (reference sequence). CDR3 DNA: TGCAGTGCTAGGGGTCTAGCGGGGGGCTTCAGCAATGAGCAGTTCTTC. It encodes CSARGLAGGFSNEQFF.

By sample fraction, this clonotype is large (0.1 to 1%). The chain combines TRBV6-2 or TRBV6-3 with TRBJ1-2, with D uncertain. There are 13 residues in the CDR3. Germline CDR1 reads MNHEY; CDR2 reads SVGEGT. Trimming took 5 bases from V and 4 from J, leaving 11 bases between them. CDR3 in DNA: TGTGCCAGCAGTCCGGGCCAGATCTATGGCTACACCTTC. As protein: CASSPGQIYGYTF.

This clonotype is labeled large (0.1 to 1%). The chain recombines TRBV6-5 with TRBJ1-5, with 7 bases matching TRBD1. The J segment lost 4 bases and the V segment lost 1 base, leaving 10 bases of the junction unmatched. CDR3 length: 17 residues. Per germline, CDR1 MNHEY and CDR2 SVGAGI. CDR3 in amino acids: CASSYCIRGQQNQPQHF. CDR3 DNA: TGTGCCAGCAGTTACTGTATCAGGGGACAGCAAAATCAGCCCCAGCATTTT.

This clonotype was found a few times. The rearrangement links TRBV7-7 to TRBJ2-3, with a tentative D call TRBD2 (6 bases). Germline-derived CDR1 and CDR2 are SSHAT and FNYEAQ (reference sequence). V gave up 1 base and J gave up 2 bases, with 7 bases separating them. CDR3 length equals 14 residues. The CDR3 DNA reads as TGTGCCAGCAGCTTAGGCGGGGACACAGATACGCAGTATTTT. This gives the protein CASSLGGDTDTQYF.